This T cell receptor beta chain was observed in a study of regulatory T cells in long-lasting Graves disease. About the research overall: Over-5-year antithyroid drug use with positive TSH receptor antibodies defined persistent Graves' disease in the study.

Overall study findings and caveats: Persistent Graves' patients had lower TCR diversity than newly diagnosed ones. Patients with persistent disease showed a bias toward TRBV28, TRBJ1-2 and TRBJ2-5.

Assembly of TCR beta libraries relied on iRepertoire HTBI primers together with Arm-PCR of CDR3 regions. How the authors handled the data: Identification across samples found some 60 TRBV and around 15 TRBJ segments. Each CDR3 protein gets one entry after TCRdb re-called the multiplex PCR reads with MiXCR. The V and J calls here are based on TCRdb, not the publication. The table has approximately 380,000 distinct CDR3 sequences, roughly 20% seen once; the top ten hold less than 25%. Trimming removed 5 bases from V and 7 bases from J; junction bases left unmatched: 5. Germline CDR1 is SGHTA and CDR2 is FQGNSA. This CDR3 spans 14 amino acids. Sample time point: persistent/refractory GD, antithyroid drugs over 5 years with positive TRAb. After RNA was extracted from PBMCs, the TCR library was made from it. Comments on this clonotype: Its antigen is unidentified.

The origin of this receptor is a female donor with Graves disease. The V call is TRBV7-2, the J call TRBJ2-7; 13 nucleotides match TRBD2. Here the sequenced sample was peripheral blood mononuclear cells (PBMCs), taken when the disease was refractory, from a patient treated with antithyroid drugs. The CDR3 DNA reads TGTGCCAGCAGCAAACTAGCGGGAGGGCGGGAGCAGTACTTC. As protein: CASSKLAGGREQYF.